The rows below give T cell receptor beta chains drawn from one sample of a study of T cell responses to AZD1222 COVID-19 vaccine. Libraries were prepared by immunoSEQ multiplex PCR; TCRdb keeps only in-frame clonotypes and omits some of them. The table shows fewer than 150,000 clones, with 90% occurring only once. This specimen consisted of peripheral blood, obtained 28 days after the second AZD1222 dose. These receptors all stem from an adult who received the AZD1222 COVID-19 vaccine. The CDR3 runs from the conserved cysteine through the conserved F or W. Each record gives: J gene, clone size, CDR3 length, V gene, D gene, CDR3 protein, CDR3 DNA. D genes are given only for firm matches. Clone size, where shown, is once, few, many, or a class for clones that have expanded.

TRBJ1-1 | . | 14 | TRBV24-1 | . | CATSDLLSRDGAFF | TGTGCCACCAGTGATTTACTTAGCAGGGACGGGGCTTTCTTT
TRBJ1-1 | few | 16 | TRBV3-1/TRBV3-2 | TRBD1 | CASSPGTGIGNTEAFF | TGTGCCAGCAGCCCCGGGACAGGGATCGGGAACACTGAAGCTTTCTTT
TRBJ2-2 | . | 16 | TRBV7-9 | TRBD2 | CASSLAGTSRVGELFF | TGTGCCAGCAGCTTAGCTGGGACTAGCAGGGTCGGGGAGCTGTTTTTT
TRBJ1-2 | . | 15 | TRBV3-1/TRBV3-2 | . | CASSQPRGGGYGYTF | TGTGCCAGCAGCCAGCCAAGGGGAGGTGGCTATGGCTACACCTTC
TRBJ1-2 | . | 13 | TRBV28 | TRBD1 | CASSLGTVRGYTF | TGTGCCAGCAGTTTAGGGACAGTTCGAGGCTACACCTTC
TRBJ1-6 | . | 15 | TRBV3-1/TRBV3-2 | TRBD1 | CASSRRDSSNSPLHF | TGTGCCAGCAGCCGACGGGACAGCAGCAATTCACCCCTCCACTTT
TRBJ2-1 | . | 14 | TRBV10-1 | . | CASSELLLKDEQFF | TGCGCCAGCAGTGAGTTACTATTGAAGGATGAGCAGTTCTTC
TRBJ1-5 | once | 18 | TRBV28 | . | CATHPWQGLAVGNQPQHF | TGTGCCACCCACCCTTGGCAGGGCTTGGCCGTAGGGAATCAGCCCCAGCATTTT
TRBJ1-4 | . | 15 | TRBV7-9 | . | CASSLQGNTNEKLFF | TGTGCCAGCAGCTTACAGGGAAATACTAATGAAAAACTGTTTTTT
TRBJ1-1 | . | 13 | TRBV6-5 | TRBD1 | CASQGLENTEAFF | TGTGCCTCACAGGGGCTTGAGAACACTGAAGCTTTCTTT
TRBJ1-1 | . | 15 | TRBV11-2 | TRBD1 | CASSSVGQGSAEAFF | TGTGCCAGCAGCTCTGTAGGACAGGGTTCGGCTGAAGCTTTCTTT
TRBJ2-3 | . | 15 | TRBV4-3 | . | CASSQGLMGTDTQYF | TGCGCCAGCAGCCAGGGACTGATGGGAACAGATACGCAGTATTTT
TRBJ1-5 | . | 13 | TRBV29-1 | . | CSVAGIIGEPQHF | TGCAGCGTTGCGGGGATCATTGGCGAGCCCCAGCATTTT
TRBJ2-2 | . | 15 | TRBV9 | . | CASSVGNTGTGELFF | TGTGCCAGCAGCGTTGGTAACACAGGGACCGGGGAGCTGTTTTTT
TRBJ1-1 | . | 15 | TRBV5-5 | . | CASSFMTQLNTEAFF | TGTGCCAGCAGCTTCATGACCCAGTTGAACACTGAAGCTTTCTTT
TRBJ2-7 | . | 16 | TRBV28 | . | CASSSHGTTSSYEQYF | TGTGCCAGCAGTTCTCATGGGACCACGTCTTCCTACGAGCAGTACTTC
TRBJ2-2 | . | 12 | TRBV29-1 | TRBD2 | CSAGGGAGELFF | TGCAGCGCCGGCGGGGGTGCCGGGGAGCTGTTTTTT
TRBJ2-2 | . | 16 | TRBV3-1/TRBV3-2 | . | CASLPSGTYNTGELFF | TGTGCCAGCCTGCCTTCCGGGACATATAACACCGGGGAGCTGTTTTTT
TRBJ2-2 | . | 13 | TRBV9 | . | CASSVGSTGELFF | TGTGCCAGCAGCGTAGGGTCCACCGGGGAGCTGTTTTTT
TRBJ1-2 | . | 13 | TRBV7-9 | TRBD1 | CASSSQGAQGYTF | TGTGCCAGCAGCTCACAGGGGGCGCAGGGCTACACCTTC
TRBJ1-3 | . | 14 | TRBV6-2/TRBV6-3 | . | CASSYTYSGNTIYF | TGTGCCAGCAGTTACACCTACTCTGGAAACACCATATATTTT
TRBJ1-1 | once | 15 | TRBV2 | TRBD1 | CASRPDRGRDTEAFF | TGTGCCAGCAGACCCGACAGGGGGCGCGACACTGAAGCTTTCTTT
TRBJ1-3 | . | 13 | TRBV28 | TRBD1 | CASSPSPPGQKYF | TGTGCCAGCAGTCCCTCACCCCCGGGACAGAAATATTTT
TRBJ1-2 | . | 14 | TRBV5-1 | TRBD1 | CASTEDRGNYGYTF | TGCGCCAGCACGGAGGACAGGGGAAACTATGGCTACACCTTC
TRBJ2-7 | . | 15 | TRBV7-2 | TRBD2 | CASSSRTSGPYEQYF | TGTGCCAGCAGCTCAAGGACTAGCGGACCCTACGAGCAGTACTTC
TRBJ2-7 | . | 13 | TRBV19 | . | CASSWGHLSEQYF | TGTGCCAGTAGTTGGGGACACTTAAGCGAGCAGTACTTC
TRBJ1-2 | . | 15 | TRBV7-2 | . | CASSARHTGGDGYTF | TGTGCCAGCAGCGCTCGCCACACCGGAGGGGATGGCTACACCTTC
TRBJ2-7 | . | 16 | TRBV19 | . | CASSRDAGPGGYEQYF | TGTGCCAGTAGTAGGGACGCAGGGCCCGGCGGATACGAGCAGTACTTC
TRBJ1-2 | . | 15 | TRBV2 | TRBD1 | CASRDGQGVYYGYTF | TGTGCCAGCAGGGACGGACAGGGAGTTTACTATGGCTACACCTTC
TRBJ2-4 | . | 12 | TRBV7-2 | . | CASSLPANIQYF | TGTGCCAGCAGCTTACCAGCAAACATTCAGTACTTC
TRBJ1-2 | . | 15 | TRBV18 | . | CASSLRGGPEFGYTF | TGTGCCAGCTCACTTAGAGGCGGACCGGAGTTCGGCTACACCTTC
TRBJ1-1 | . | 13 | TRBV5-1 | . | CASSLEAVSEAFF | TGCGCCAGCAGCTTGGAGGCGGTCTCTGAAGCTTTCTTT
TRBJ1-2 | . | 11 | TRBV2 | . | CASETNYGYTF | TGTGCCAGCGAGACAAACTATGGCTACACCTTC
TRBJ1-1 | . | 13 | TRBV6-6 | TRBD1 | CASQFPGQGSAFF | TGTGCCAGCCAATTCCCGGGACAGGGTTCAGCTTTCTTT
TRBJ1-6 | . | 14 | TRBV19 | TRBD1 | CASSTDRGESPLHF | TGTGCCAGTAGTACCGACAGGGGAGAGTCACCCCTCCACTTT
TRBJ1-1 | . | 11 | TRBV19 | . | CASGRGAEAFF | TGTGCCAGTGGACGCGGCGCTGAAGCTTTCTTT
TRBJ1-5 | . | 15 | TRBV2 | . | CASSETRGPNQPQHF | TGTGCCAGCAGTGAAACGAGGGGTCCCAATCAGCCCCAGCATTTT
TRBJ1-4 | . | 16 | TRBV4-2 | TRBD1 | CASSHLQGAGDEKLFF | TGTGCCAGCAGCCATCTCCAGGGGGCGGGGGATGAAAAACTGTTTTTT
TRBJ1-2 | . | 13 | TRBV5-1 | . | CASSRDLGDGYTF | TGCGCCAGCAGCCGGGACTTAGGAGATGGCTACACCTTC
TRBJ2-1 | . | 14 | TRBV19 | . | CASSNRASDNEQFF | TGTGCCAGTAGTAACCGGGCTAGCGACAATGAGCAGTTCTTC
TRBJ1-4 | . | 16 | TRBV30 | . | CAWSVRGLAKEEKLFF | TGTGCCTGGAGTGTAAGGGGGTTGGCTAAAGAAGAAAAACTGTTTTTT
TRBJ2-5 | . | 13 | TRBV5-1 | . | CASSATPRGTQYF | TGCGCCAGCAGCGCCACCCCGAGAGGGACCCAGTACTTC
TRBJ1-2 | . | 13 | TRBV24-1 | . | CATSDFTGDGYTF | TGTGCCACCAGTGATTTCACAGGAGATGGCTACACCTTC